Reported below is one T cell receptor beta chain. Generated by immunoSEQ multiplex PCR, the TCRdb table keeps only in-frame clones and is missing some. The data contain more than 300,000 clones, 80% to 90% of them singletons. V lost 4 bases and J lost 7, with 25 bases in between. The germline V gene has CDR1 GTSNPN and CDR2 SVGIG (reference sequence). This CDR3 has 17 amino acids. Participants came from roughly 23 US areas, aged about 18 to 100 years. This record comes from a study of blood T cell repertoires in COVID-19. Study-wide background: PBMCs, B-cell-depleted T cells, or T cells were the source of the cDNA or gDNA that made up the material.

The chain uses TRBV30 and TRBJ1-4, with TRBD1 as a possible D gene (6 bases). The sequencing input was PBMCs or T cells enriched from blood (not recorded which). The TCR comes from a man aged 40-50 years in a cohort exposed to, infected with or recovered from COVID-19 (not recorded which). The CDR3 region has the DNA TGTGCCTGGAATTCGGCTGGATTGGGGGGGCCGATTGAAAAACTGTTTTTT. It translates to CAWNSAGLGGPIEKLFF. Looking up the rest from reference TRBV30 and TRBJ1-4 gives the full variable domain: SQTIHQWPATLVQPVGSPLSLECTVEGTSNPNLYWYRQAAGRGLQLLFYSVGIGQISSEVPQNLSASRPQDRQFILSSKKLLLSDSGFYLCAWNSAGLGGPIEKLFFGSGTQLSVL.